This TCR beta chain originates from a study of blood T cells in healthy people across ages. Germline CDR1 is DFQATT and CDR2 is SNEGSKA (reference sequence). The CDR3 has 16 residues. Germline trimming cut 5 bases from V and 0 bases from J; bases unmatched to any gene: 5. PCR was performed a second time for about 7 to 11 cycles using a sample-barcoded 5' primer and a J-beta primer mix. TCRdb used MiXCR to reprocess the 5' RACE reads, holding one entry per CDR3 protein. Among around 520,000 distinct CDR3 sequences listed, 27% were seen once. This clonotype appeared a few times. The data also belong to a second study, concerning T cells of mothers and their children.

V usage is TRBV20-1 and J usage is TRBJ2-3; 13 nucleotides agree with TRBD2. The source is a boy between 2 and 10 years old in good health. Sequencing was carried out using blood. The chain's CDR3 is CSASGLAGSSTDTQYF. The CDR3 DNA sequence: TGCAGTGCTTCGGGACTAGCGGGATCTAGCACAGATACGCAGTATTTT.